The subject of this entry is one TCR beta chain. Its antigen is not identified. Trimming removed 2 bases from V and 2 bases from J; junction bases left unmatched: 5. The CDR3 runs 15 residues. Germline CDR1 reads SGHRS; CDR2 reads YFSETQ. The sample is drawn from a study of cytomegalovirus exposure and HLA in healthy donors. About the research overall: The same platform was used for the roughly 120 validation repertoires as for the 650 to 700 first-cohort repertoires, as reported in a later analysis.

TCRdb's table, derived via immunoSEQ multiplex PCR, lists solely in-frame clones and lacks some. The sample lists about 190,000 clones; roughly four fifths were seen once. Notes on the study in general: Rarity characterized most TCR sequences, yet some public TCRs appeared in many donors. Cytomegalovirus-associated TCR beta chains were listed, numbering 150 to 200. Among the CMV-associated chains, three were confirmed in vitro as specific for CMV antigens.

Sequencing was carried out using PBMCs. The V call is TRBV5-1, the J call TRBJ2-3; TRBD2 matches 7 bases. The receptor was isolated from a woman aged 18-29 years in good health and CMV-seropositive. CDR3 in amino acids: CASSFSAGHTDTQYF. Written as DNA, the CDR3 is TGCGCCAGCAGCTTCTCAGCGGGGCACACAGATACGCAGTATTTT.